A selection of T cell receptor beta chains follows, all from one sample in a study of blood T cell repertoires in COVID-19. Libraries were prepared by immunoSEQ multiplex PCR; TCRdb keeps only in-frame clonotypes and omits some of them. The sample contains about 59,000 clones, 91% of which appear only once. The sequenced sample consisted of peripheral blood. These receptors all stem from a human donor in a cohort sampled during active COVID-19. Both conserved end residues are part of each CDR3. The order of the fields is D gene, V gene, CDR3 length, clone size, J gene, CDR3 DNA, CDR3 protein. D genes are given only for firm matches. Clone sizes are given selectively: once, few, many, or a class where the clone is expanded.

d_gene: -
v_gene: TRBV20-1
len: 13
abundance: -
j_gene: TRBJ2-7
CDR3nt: TGCAGTGCTAGTTACAGCAGCTCCTACGAGCAGTACTTC
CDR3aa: CSASYSSSYEQYF

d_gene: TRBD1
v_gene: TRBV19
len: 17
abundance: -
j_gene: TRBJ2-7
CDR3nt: TGTGCCAGTAGTAAAAAGTGGACAGGGGGCGCGTTTTACGAGCAGTACTTC
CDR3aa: CASSKKWTGGAFYEQYF

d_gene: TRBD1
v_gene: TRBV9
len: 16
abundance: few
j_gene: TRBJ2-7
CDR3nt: TGTGCCAGCAGCGTAGCCGGACAGGGGGCCGGGAACGACCAGTACTTC
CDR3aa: CASSVAGQGAGNDQYF

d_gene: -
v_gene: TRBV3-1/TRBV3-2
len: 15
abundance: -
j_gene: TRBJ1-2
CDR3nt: TGTGCCAGCAGCCAAGTTCCCCAGGGTGGCTATGGCTACACCTTC
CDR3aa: CASSQVPQGGYGYTF

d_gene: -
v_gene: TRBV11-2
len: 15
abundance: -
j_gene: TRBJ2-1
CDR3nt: TGTGCCAGCAGCTTATTTGACAGGGCGGGAAATGAGCAGTTCTTC
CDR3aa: CASSLFDRAGNEQFF

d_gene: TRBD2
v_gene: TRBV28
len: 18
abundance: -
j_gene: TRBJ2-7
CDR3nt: TGTGCCAGCAGTTCCCCCGGGACTAGCGGGAGGAGCTACTACGAGCAGTACTTC
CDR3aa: CASSSPGTSGRSYYEQYF

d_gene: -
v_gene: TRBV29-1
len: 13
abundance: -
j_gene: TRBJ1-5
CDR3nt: TGCAGCGTTGAGGTCGGTTCCAATCAGCCCCAGCATTTT
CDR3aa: CSVEVGSNQPQHF

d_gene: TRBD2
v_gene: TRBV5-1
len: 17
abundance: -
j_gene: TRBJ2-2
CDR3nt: TGCGCCAGCAGCTACCTAGCGGGGGTAGTAAACACCGGGGAGCTGTTTTTT
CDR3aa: CASSYLAGVVNTGELFF

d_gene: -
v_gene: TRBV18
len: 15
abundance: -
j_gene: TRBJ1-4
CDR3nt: TGTGCCAGCTCACCCGATGGGTCGCGGGGTGAAAAACTGTTTTTT
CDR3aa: CASSPDGSRGEKLFF

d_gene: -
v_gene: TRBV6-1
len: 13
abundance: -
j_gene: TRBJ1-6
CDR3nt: TGTGCCAGCAGTGAATTTTTAAATTCACCCCTCCACTTT
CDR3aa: CASSEFLNSPLHF

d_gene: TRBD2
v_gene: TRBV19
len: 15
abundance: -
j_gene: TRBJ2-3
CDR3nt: TGTGCCAGTAGTATTTTAGCGGGGGGCACAGATACGCAGTATTTT
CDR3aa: CASSILAGGTDTQYF

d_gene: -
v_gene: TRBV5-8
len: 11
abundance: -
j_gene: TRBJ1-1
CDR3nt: TGTGCCAGCAGCCGGGGGGTGAGCGCTTTCTTT
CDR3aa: CASSRGVSAFF

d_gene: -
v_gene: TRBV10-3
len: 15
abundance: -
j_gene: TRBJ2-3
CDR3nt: TGTGCCATCAGTGCGGAGGAGGTCGGCACAGATACGCAGTATTTT
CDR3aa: CAISAEEVGTDTQYF

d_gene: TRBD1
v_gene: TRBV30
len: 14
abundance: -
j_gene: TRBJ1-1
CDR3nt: TGTGCCTGGAGGGCCAGGGGGCGGGGCACTGAAGCTTTCTTT
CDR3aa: CAWRARGRGTEAFF

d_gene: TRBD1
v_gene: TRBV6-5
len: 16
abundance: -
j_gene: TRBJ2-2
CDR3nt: TGTGCCAGCAGTTTGCCGGGACAGGGGGGCACCGGGGAGCTGTTTTTT
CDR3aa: CASSLPGQGGTGELFF

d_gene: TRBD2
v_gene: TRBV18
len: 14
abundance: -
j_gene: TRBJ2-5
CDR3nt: TGTGCCAGCTCACCCGGGACTAGCAGGTTGGGCCAGTACTTC
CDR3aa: CASSPGTSRLGQYF

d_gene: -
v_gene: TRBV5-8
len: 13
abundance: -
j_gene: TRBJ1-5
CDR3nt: TGTGCCAGCAGCGGATTTGAGGGTCAGCCCCAGCATTTT
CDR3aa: CASSGFEGQPQHF

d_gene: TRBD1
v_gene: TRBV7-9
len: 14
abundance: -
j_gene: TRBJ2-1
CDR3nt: TGTGCCAGCAGACCGGACAGGCCAGCAGGTGAGCAGTTCTTC
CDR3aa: CASRPDRPAGEQFF

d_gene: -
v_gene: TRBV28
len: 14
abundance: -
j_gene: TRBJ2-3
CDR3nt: TGTGCCAGCAGTTCCCCAGGGCTCACAGATACGCAGTATTTT
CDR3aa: CASSSPGLTDTQYF

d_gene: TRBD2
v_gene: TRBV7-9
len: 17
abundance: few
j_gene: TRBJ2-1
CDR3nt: TGTGCCAGCAGCCTCACCCGTGCCAGCGGGAAATACAATGAGCAGTTCTTC
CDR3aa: CASSLTRASGKYNEQFF

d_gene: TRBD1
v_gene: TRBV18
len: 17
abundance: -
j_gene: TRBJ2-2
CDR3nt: TGTGCCAGCTCACCACCGTCTGGGACAGGGATAACCGGGGAGCTGTTTTTT
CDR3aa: CASSPPSGTGITGELFF

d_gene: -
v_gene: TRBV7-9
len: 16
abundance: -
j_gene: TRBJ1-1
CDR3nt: TGTGCCAGCAGCTCCCCCTCCGGAACAGCGAACACTGAAGCTTTCTTT
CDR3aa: CASSSPSGTANTEAFF

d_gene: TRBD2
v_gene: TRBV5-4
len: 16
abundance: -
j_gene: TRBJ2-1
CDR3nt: TGTGCCAGCAGCTTGGATGCGGGGGGCGGTTACAATGAGCAGTTCTTC
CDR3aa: CASSLDAGGGYNEQFF

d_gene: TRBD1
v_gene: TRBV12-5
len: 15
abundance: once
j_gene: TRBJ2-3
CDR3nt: TGTGCTAGTGGTCGGTCCGGGACAGGGGGGGATACGCAGTATTTT
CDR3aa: CASGRSGTGGDTQYF

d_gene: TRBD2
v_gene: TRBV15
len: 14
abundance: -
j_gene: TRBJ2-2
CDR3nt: TGTGCCACCAGGAGCGGGGGAGTTGCCGGGGAGCTGTTTTTT
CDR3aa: CATRSGGVAGELFF

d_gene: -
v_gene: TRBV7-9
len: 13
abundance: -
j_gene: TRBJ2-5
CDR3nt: TGTGCCAGCAGCGAGGGACAAGGAGAGACCCAGTACTTC
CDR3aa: CASSEGQGETQYF

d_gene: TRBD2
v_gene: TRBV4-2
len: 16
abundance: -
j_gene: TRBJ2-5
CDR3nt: TGTGCCAGCAGCCGGGGGACTAGCGGGTTCCAAGAGACCCAGTACTTC
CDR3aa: CASSRGTSGFQETQYF

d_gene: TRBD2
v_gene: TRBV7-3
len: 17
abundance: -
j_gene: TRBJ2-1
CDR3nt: TGTGCCAGCGCTCCAACGGGGGGTCTAGCGAGCTACAATGAGCAGTTCTTC
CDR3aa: CASAPTGGLASYNEQFF

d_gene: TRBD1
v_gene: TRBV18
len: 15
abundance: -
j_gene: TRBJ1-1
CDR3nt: TGTGCCAGCTCACCAATGGGACAGGGTCTCCCTGAAGCTTTCTTT
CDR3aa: CASSPMGQGLPEAFF

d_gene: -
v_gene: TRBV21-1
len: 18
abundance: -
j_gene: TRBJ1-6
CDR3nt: TGTGCCAGCAGCAAAGAGGAACGGGGAAGCTCCTATAATTCACCCCTCCACTTT
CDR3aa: CASSKEERGSSYNSPLHF

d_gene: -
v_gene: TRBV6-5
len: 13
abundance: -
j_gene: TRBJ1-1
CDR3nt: TGTGCCAGCGGAATTGGGCTCGGCACTGAAGCTTTCTTT
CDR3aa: CASGIGLGTEAFF

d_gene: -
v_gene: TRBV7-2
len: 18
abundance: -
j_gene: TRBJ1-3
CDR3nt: TGTGCCAGCAGCTTAGATGGTATTATGGCGGCACCTGGAAACACCATATATTTT
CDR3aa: CASSLDGIMAAPGNTIYF

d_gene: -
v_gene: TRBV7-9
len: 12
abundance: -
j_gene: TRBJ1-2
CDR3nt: TGTGCCAGCAGTCCCGGGGTAGGTGGCTACACCTTC
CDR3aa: CASSPGVGGYTF

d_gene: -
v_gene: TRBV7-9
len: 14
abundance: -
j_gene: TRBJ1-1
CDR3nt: TGTGCCAGCAGCTTAGGGAGGAGTTGGACTGAAGCTTTCTTT
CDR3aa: CASSLGRSWTEAFF

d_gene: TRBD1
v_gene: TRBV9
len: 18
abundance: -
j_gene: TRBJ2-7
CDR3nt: TGTGCCAGCAGCCCGGGACAGGGGGCGCGAATAGGGTCCCACGAGCAGTACTTC
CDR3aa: CASSPGQGARIGSHEQYF

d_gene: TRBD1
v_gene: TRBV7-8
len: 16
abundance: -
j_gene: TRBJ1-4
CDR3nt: TGTGCCAGCAGCTTACGGTACAGGGGGCTTAATGAAAAACTGTTTTTT
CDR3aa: CASSLRYRGLNEKLFF

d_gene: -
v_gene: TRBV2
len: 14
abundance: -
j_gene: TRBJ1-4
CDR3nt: TGTGCCAGCACCCAAGGGGGTGGAAACGAAAAACTGTTTTTT
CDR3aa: CASTQGGGNEKLFF

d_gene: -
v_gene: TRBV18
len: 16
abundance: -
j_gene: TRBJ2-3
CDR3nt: TGTGCCAGCTCGCAAAACGCCGGGATCCCCACAGATACGCAGTATTTT
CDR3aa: CASSQNAGIPTDTQYF

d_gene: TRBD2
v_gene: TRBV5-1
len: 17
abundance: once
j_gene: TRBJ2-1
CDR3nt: TGCGCCAGCAGCTTGGCGACTAGCACTTCCTCCTACAATGAGCAGTTCTTC
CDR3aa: CASSLATSTSSYNEQFF

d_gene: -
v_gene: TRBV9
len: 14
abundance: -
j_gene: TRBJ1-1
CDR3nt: TGTGCCAGCAGCCAGGCGGGGGGCTTCACTGAAGCTTTCTTT
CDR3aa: CASSQAGGFTEAFF

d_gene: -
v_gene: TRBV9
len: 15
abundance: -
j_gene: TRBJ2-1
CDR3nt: TGTGCCAGCAGCGTAGAAGGTTCAGGGTACAATGAGCAGTTCTTC
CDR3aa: CASSVEGSGYNEQFF

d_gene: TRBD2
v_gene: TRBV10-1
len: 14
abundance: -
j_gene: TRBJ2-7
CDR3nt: TGCGCCAGCAGTGCCGCGGGAGCAACCTACGAGCAGTACTTC
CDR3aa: CASSAAGATYEQYF

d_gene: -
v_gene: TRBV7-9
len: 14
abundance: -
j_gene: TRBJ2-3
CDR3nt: TGTGCCAGCAGCGGGAGGGGGAGCACAGATACGCAGTATTTT
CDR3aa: CASSGRGSTDTQYF

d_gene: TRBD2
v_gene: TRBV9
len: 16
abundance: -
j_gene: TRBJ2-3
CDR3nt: TGTGCCAGCAGCGTAGCTGGGGGGGGGACCACAGATACGCAGTATTTT
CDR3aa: CASSVAGGGTTDTQYF

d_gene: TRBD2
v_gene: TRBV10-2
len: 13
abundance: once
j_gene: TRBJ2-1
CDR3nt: TGCGCCAGCAGGACTAGCGGGCGGGGAGAGCAGTTCTTC
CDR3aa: CASRTSGRGEQFF

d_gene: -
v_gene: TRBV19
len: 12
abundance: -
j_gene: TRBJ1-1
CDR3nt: TGTGCCAGTCAGACAGGCCTCGCTGAAGCTTTCTTT
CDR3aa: CASQTGLAEAFF

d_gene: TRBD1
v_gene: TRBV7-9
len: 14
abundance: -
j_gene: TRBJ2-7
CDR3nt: TGTGCCAGCAGCCCCGGGACAGCAACCTACGAGCAGTACTTC
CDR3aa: CASSPGTATYEQYF

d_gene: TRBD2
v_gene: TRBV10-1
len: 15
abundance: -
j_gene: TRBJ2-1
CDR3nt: TGCGCCAGCAGTGAGTGGGTAGCGGGACGCAATGAGCAGTTCTTC
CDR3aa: CASSEWVAGRNEQFF

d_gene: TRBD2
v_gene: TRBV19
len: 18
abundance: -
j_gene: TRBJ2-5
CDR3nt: TGTGCCAGTAGTATCCAGACGGGACTAGCGTGGCCGGGGGAGACCCAGTACTTC
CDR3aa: CASSIQTGLAWPGETQYF

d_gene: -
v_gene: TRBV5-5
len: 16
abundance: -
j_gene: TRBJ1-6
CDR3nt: TGTGCCAGCAGCTTCGGGGCGCGGGGGTACAATTCACCCCTCCACTTT
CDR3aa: CASSFGARGYNSPLHF